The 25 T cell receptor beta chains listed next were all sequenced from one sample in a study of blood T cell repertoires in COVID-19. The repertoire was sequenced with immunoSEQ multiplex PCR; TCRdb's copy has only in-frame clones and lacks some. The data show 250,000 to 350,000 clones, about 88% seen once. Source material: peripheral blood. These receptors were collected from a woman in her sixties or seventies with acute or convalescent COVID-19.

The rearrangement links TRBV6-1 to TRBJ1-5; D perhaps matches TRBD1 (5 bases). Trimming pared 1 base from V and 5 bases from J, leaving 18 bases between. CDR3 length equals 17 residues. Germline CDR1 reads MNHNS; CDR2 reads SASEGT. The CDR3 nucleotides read TGTGCCAGCAGTGAAGGACATAGCGGGGCGGGGTATCAGCCCCAGCATTTT. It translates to CASSEGHSGAGYQPQHF.

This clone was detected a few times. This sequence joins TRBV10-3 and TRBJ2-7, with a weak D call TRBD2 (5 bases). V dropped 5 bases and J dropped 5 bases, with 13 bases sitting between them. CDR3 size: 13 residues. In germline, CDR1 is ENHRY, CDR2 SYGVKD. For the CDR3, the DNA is TGTGCCATCAGTCCCCGGGGTCAAGACGAGCAGTACTTC. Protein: CAISPRGQDEQYF.

CDR3 coding DNA: TGTGCCAGCAGTTTTAGCTCTAGCACAGATACGCAGTATTTT. Protein: CASSFSSSTDTQYF. This chain connects TRBV28 to TRBJ2-3; D is unclear. V lost 3 bases and J 0 bases, leaving 7 bases between the germline ends. The CDR3 length is 14 residues. Germline values: CDR1 MDHEN, CDR2 SYDVKM.

The CDR3 DNA reads as TGTGCCAGCAGTCCCCAGCCACGGGGAAACCAGCCCCAGCATTTT. Translated, it gives CASSPQPRGNQPQHF. This chain links TRBV6-2 or TRBV6-3 with TRBJ1-5; D gene ambiguous. Germline CDR1 and CDR2: MNHEY and SVGEGT. The CDR3 is 15 residues long. Trimming pared 5 bases from V and 7 bases from J, leaving 18 bases between.

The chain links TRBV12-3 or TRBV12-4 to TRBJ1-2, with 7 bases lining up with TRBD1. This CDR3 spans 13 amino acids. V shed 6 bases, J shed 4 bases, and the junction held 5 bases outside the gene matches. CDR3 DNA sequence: TGTGCCAGCAGACGGACAGGAACCTATGGCTACACCTTC. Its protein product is CASRRTGTYGYTF.

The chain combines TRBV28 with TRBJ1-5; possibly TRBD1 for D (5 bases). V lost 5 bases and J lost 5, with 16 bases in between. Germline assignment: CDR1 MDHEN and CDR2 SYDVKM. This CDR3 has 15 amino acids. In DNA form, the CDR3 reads TGTGCCAGCAGTCCCCTCGGGCGGGGGGATCAGCCCCAGCATTTT. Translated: CASSPLGRGDQPQHF.

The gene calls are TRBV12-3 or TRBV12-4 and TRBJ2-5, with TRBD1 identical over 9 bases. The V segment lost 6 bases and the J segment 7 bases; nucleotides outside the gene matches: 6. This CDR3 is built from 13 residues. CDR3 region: CASSFTGGGTQYF. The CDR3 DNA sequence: TGTGCCAGCAGCTTTACAGGGGGCGGGACCCAGTACTTC.

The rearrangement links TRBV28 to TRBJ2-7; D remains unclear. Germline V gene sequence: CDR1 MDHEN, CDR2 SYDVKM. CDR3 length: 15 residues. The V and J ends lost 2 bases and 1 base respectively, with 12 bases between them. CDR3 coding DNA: TGTGCCAGCAGTTTACCCGGTAGTAAGTCCTACGAGCAGTACTTC. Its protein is CASSLPGSKSYEQYF.

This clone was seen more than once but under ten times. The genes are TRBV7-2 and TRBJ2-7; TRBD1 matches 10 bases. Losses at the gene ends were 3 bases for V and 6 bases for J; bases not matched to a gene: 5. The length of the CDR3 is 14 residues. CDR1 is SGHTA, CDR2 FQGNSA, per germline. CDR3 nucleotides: TGTGCCAGCAGCTTTCGCAGACAGGGGGCCGAGCAGTACTTC. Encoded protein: CASSFRRQGAEQYF.

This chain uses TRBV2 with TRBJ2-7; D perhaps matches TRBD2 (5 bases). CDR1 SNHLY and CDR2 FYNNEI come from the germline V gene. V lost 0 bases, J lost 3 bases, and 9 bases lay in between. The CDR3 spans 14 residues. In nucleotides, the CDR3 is TGTGCCAGCAGTGAAGCTCCTAGCAACTACGAGCAGTACTTC. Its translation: CASSEAPSNYEQYF. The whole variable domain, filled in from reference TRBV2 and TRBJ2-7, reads EPEVTQTPSHQVTQMGQEVILRCVPISNHLYFYWYRQILGQKVEFLVSFYNNEISEKSEIFDDQFSVERPDGSNFTLKIRSTKLEDSAMYFCASSEAPSNYEQYFGPGTRLTVT.

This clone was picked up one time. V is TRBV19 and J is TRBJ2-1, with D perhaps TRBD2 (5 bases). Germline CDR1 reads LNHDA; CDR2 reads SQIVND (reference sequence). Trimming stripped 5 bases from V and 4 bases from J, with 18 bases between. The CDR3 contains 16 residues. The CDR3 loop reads CASSPRAALGYNEQFF. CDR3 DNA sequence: TGTGCCAGTAGTCCCCGAGCGGCTCTCGGATACAATGAGCAGTTCTTC.

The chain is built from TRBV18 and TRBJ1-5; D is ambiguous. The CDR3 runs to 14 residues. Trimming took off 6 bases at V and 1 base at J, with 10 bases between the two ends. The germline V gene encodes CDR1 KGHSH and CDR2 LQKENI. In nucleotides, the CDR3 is TGTGCCAGCTCGTCCCCGGAGAGCAATCAGCCCCAGCATTTT. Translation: CASSSPESNQPQHF.

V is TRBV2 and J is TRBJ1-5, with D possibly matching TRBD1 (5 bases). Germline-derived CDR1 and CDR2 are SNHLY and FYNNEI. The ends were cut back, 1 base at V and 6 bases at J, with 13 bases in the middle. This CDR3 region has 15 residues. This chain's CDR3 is CASSEDRGYLQPQHF. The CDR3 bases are TGTGCCAGCAGTGAAGATCGGGGGTATCTTCAGCCCCAGCATTTT.

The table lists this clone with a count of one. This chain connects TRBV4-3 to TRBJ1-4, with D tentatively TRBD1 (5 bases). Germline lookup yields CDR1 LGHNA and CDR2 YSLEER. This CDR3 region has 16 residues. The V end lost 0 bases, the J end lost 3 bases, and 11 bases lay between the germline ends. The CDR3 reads CASSQEAGTPNEKLFF. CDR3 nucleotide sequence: TGCGCCAGCAGCCAAGAGGCCGGGACTCCTAATGAAAAACTGTTTTTT.

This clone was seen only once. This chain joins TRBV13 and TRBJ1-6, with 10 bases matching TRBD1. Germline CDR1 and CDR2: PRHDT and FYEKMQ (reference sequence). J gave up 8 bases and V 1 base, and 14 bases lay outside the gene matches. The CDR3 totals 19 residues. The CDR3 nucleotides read TGTGCCAGCAGCTTAGTTCCGGGACAGGGGCCCGATCTCGATTCACCCCTCCACTTT. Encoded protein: CASSLVPGQGPDLDSPLHF.

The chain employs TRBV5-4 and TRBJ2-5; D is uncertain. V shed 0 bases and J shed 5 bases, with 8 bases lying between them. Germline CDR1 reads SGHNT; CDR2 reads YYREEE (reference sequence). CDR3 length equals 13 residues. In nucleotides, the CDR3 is TGTGCCAGCAGCTTGGGGGCTGCGGAGACCCAGTACTTC. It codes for CASSLGAAETQYF.

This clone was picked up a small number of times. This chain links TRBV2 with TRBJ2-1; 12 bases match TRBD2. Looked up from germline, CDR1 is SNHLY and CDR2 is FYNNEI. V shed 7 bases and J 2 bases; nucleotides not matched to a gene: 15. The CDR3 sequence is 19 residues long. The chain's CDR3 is CASKRETSSGRGPYNEQFF. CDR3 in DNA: TGTGCCAGCAAGCGGGAGACCTCTAGCGGGAGGGGCCCCTACAATGAGCAGTTCTTC.

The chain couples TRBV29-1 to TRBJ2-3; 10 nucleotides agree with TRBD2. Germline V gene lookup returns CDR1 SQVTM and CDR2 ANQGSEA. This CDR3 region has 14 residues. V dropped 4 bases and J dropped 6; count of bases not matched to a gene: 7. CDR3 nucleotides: TGCAGCGTTGCGGCTAGCGGGAGTCTCGATACGCAGTATTTT. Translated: CSVAASGSLDTQYF.

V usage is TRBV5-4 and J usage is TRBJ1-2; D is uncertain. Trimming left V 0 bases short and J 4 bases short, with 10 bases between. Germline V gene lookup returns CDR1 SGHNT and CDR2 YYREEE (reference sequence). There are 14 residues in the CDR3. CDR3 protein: CASSLDSVSYGYTF. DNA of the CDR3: TGTGCCAGCAGCTTGGACTCTGTTTCCTATGGCTACACCTTC.

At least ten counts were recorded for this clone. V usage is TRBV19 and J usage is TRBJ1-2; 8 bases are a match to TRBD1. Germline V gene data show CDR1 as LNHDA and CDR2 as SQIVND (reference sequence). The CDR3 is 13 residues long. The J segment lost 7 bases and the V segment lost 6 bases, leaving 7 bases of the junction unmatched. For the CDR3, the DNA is TGTGCCAGTAGCCCGACAGGGGTTGGTGGCTACACCTTC. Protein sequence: CASSPTGVGGYTF.

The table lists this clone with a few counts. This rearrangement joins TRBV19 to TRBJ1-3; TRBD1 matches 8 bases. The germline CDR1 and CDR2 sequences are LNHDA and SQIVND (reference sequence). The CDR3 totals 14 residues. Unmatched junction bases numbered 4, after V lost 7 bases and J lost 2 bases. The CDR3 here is CASIPTGAGNTIYF. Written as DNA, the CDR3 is TGTGCCAGTATCCCGACAGGGGCTGGAAACACCATATATTTT.

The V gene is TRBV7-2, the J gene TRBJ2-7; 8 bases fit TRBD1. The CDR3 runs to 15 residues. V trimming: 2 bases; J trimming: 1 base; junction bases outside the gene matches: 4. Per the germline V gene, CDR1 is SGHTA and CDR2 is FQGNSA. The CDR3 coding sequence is TGTGCCAGCAGCTTACAGGGGGCACGTTCCTACGAGCAGTACTTC. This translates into CASSLQGARSYEQYF.

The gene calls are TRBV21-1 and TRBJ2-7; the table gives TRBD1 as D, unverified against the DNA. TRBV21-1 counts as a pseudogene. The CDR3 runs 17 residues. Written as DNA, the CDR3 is TGTGCCAGCAGCAAAGAGACAGACGGTATTAAAACCTACGAGCAGTACTTC. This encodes CASSKETDGIKTYEQYF.

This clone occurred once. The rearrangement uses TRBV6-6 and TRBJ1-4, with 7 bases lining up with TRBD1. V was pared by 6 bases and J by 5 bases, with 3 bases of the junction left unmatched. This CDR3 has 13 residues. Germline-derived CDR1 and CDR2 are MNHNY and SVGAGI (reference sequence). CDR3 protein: CASRSQGNEKLFF. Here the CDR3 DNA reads TGTGCCAGCAGGTCACAGGGGAATGAAAAACTGTTTTTT.

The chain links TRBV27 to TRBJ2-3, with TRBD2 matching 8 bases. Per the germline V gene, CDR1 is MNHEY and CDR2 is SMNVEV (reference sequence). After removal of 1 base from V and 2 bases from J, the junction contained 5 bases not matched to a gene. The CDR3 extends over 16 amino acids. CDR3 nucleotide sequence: TGTGCCAGCAGTTTATGGAGTAGCGGGGTCACAGATACGCAGTATTTT. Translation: CASSLWSSGVTDTQYF.